What follows is one T cell receptor beta chain and its context. Its antigen is as yet unknown. This entry is derived from a study of cytomegalovirus exposure and HLA in healthy donors. Study in general: A subsequent analysis stated that the 90 to 150 validation repertoires were run on the same platform as the approximately 700 first-cohort repertoires.

The study, taken as a whole, reports: Over 150 TCR beta chains were listed as cytomegalovirus-associated.

Sequenced by immunoSEQ multiplex PCR; TCRdb stores in-frame clones only, minus some. The table lists about 64,000 clones, roughly 94% of them singletons. These donors were members of the roughly 120-subject validation cohort, a group separate from the approximately 670-subject first cohort. CDR3 size: 15 residues. Looked up from germline, CDR1 is MNHEY and CDR2 is SVGAGI. V lost 0 bases to trimming and J lost 4 bases; unmatched junction nucleotides: 6. The receptor was derived from a woman between 18 and 30 years old in good health and CMV-seropositive. The sequencing input was PBMCs. V and J are TRBV6-5 and TRBJ2-7; 7 nucleotides agree with TRBD2. As DNA, the CDR3 is TGTGCCAGCAGTTACTCGATCGGGAGGCAATACGAGCAGTACTTC. This encodes CASSYSIGRQYEQYF.